What follows are 17 T cell receptor beta chains derived from one specimen sequenced in a study of CXCR3-negative and CXCR3-positive naive CD8 T cells (dated by TCRdb to about 2019). The instrument was a NextSeq 550. The Human TCR Profiling Kit (MiLaboratory) was used to prepare UMI-labeled 5' RACE TRB cDNA libraries. Reads reprocessed by TCRdb are summarized as one entry per CDR3 protein sequence, and DNA is absent. The sample table includes about 40,000 distinct CDR3 sequences. In total, the top ten clones hold roughly 8% of the sample. Sequencing was carried out using memory CD8+ T cells from blood. In light of the paper, this sample's cell subset or site label describes: conventional CD8+ memory T cells (TMEM), sorted as controls. The receptor set was obtained from a human donor in good health. Some clones in this sample may be carry-over from other donors' samples.

The rearrangement links TRBV27 to TRBJ1-3; the TCRdb call, TRBD1, lacks DNA for checking. The V gene's germline CDR1 is MNHEY and CDR2 SMNVEV (reference sequence). The CDR3 spans 14 residues. The CDR3 loop reads CASSGTGNGNTIYF.

This chain uses TRBV6-2 or TRBV6-3 with TRBJ1-2; TCRdb designates TRBD1, a call that cannot be tested without DNA. The length of the CDR3 is 14 residues. CDR1 and CDR2 (germline): MNHEY, SVGEGT. CDR3 in amino acids: CASRPGTGDYGYTF.

The CDR3: CASSRGGGAADTQYF. This chain connects TRBV7-6 to TRBJ2-3; absent DNA, TCRdb's TRBD1 call cannot be checked. CDR3 length equals 15 residues. Germline V lookup: CDR1 SGHVS, CDR2 FNYEAQ.

This clonotype is classed as medium-sized by frequency. The chain combines TRBV2 with TRBJ2-7. This CDR3 has 14 residues. Germline CDR1 and CDR2: SNHLY and FYNNEI. This CDR3 is CASSERGSVYEQYF.

CDR3 loop: CASSSNFSQHF. V gene TRBV12-3 or TRBV12-4 combines with J gene TRBJ1-5. This CDR3 has 11 residues.

The gene calls are TRBV28 and TRBJ2-5. The length of the CDR3 is 12 residues. From germline, CDR1 is MDHEN and CDR2 SYDVKM. Here the CDR3 reads CASSYSGRTQYF.

V is TRBV20-1 and J is TRBJ2-7; absent DNA, TCRdb's TRBD2 call cannot be checked. This CDR3 spans 14 amino acids. The germline gives CDR1 DFQATT, CDR2 SNEGSKA (reference sequence). The CDR3 here is CSARIQAGGYEQYF.

The V gene is TRBV4-3, the J gene TRBJ1-5. This CDR3 is built from 15 residues. Germline assignment: CDR1 LGHNA and CDR2 YSLEER. CDR3 amino acids: CASSQDWASNRPQHF.

The rearrangement links TRBV7-9 to TRBJ2-7. Per germline, CDR1 SEHNR and CDR2 FQNEAQ (reference sequence). The length of the CDR3 is 13 residues. The CDR3: CASSQTDHYEQYF. Based on the CDR3 plus reference TRBV7-9 and TRBJ2-7, the full variable domain is DTGVSQNPRHKITKRGQNVTFRCDPISEHNRLYWYRQTLGQGPEFLTYFQNEAQLEKSRLLSDRFSAERPKGSFSTLEIQRTEQGDSAMYLCASSQTDHYEQYFGPGTRLTVT.

The V and J genes are TRBV20-1 and TRBJ2-5; the D call from TCRdb, TRBD1, cannot be confirmed without DNA. Per the germline V gene, CDR1 is DFQATT and CDR2 is SNEGSKA (reference sequence). The CDR3 consists of 11 residues. The CDR3 protein is CSVGVGETQYF.

The V call is TRBV29-1, the J call TRBJ1-1. The CDR3 spans 18 residues. CDR1 is SQVTM and CDR2 is ANQGSEA in the germline V gene. The CDR3 loop reads CSVEVWMRLGRSNTEAFF.

The rearrangement links TRBV29-1 to TRBJ1-2; TCRdb names TRBD1, which stays unverified in the absence of DNA. CDR1 SQVTM and CDR2 ANQGSEA come from the germline V gene. The CDR3 covers 13 residues. CDR3 sequence: CSAEDRGAYGYTF.

The chain carries TRBV29-1 and TRBJ2-1. Germline V gene data show CDR1 as SQVTM and CDR2 as ANQGSEA. The CDR3 totals 11 residues. The CDR3 spells CSVVGNNEQFF.

The V gene is TRBV4-2, the J gene TRBJ1-6; with no DNA, the TCRdb D assignment of TRBD1 cannot be verified. Germline CDR1 and CDR2: LGHNA and YNFKEQ. This CDR3 has 18 residues. CDR3 protein: CASSQDPGGISYNSPLHF.

The chain uses TRBV5-4 and TRBJ2-3; TCRdb names TRBD2, which stays unverified in the absence of DNA. CDR3 length: 18 residues. In germline, CDR1 is SGHNT, CDR2 YYREEE (reference sequence). The CDR3 region is CASSPWGMRGDETDTQYF.

This sequence joins TRBV7-9 and TRBJ2-7; with no DNA, the TCRdb D assignment of TRBD2 cannot be verified. The CDR3 length is 14 residues. CDR1 SEHNR and CDR2 FQNEAQ come from the germline V gene (reference sequence). CDR3 loop: CASSAPGLTYEQYF.

V usage is TRBV12-3 or TRBV12-4 and J usage is TRBJ2-3; lacking DNA, the TRBD1 call made by TCRdb goes unchecked. The CDR3 totals 15 residues. This CDR3 is CASSTGQGEEDTQYF.